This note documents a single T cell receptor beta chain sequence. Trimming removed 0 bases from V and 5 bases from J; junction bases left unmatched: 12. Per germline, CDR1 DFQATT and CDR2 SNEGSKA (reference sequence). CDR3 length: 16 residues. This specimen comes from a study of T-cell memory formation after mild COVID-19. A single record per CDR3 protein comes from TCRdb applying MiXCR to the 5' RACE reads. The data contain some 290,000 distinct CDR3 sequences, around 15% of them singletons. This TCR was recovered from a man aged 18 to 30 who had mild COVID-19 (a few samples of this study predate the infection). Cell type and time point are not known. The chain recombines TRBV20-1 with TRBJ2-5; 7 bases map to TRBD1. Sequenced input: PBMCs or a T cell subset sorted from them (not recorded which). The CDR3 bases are TGCAGTGCTAGAGATTCGGTTAGGGGGCGGCAGGAGACCCAGTACTTC. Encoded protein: CSARDSVRGRQETQYF.